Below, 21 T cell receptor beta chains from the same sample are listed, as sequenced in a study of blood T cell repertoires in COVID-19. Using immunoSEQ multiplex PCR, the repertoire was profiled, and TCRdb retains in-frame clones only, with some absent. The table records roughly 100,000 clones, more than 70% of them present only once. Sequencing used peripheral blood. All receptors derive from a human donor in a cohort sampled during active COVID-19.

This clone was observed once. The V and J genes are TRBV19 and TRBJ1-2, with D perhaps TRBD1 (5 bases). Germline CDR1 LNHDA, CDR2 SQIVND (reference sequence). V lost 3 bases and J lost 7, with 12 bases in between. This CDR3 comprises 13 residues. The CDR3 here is CASSIQGQTGYTF. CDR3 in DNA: TGTGCCAGTAGTATTCAGGGTCAAACTGGCTACACCTTC.

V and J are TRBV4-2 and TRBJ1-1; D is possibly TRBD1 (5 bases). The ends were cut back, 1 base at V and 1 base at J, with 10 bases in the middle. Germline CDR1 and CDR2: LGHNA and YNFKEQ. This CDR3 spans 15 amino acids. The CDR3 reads CASSQGGGRNTEAFF. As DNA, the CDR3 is TGTGCCAGCAGCCAAGGGGGGGGAAGGAACACTGAAGCTTTCTTT.

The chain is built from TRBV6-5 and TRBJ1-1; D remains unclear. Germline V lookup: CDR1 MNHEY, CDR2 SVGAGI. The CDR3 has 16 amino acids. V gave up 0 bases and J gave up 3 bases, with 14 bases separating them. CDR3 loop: CASSYSSADRDTEAFF. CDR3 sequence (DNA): TGTGCCAGCAGTTACTCGAGTGCAGATCGGGACACTGAAGCTTTCTTT.

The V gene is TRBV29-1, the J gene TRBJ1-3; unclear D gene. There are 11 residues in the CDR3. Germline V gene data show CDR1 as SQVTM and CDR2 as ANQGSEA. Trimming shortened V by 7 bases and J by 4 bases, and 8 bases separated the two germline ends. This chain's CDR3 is CSAPSGNTIYF. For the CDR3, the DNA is TGCAGCGCGCCCTCGGGAAACACCATATATTTT. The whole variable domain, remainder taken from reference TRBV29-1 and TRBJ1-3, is SAVISQKPSRDICQRGTSLTIQCQVDSQVTMMFWYRQQPGQSLTLIATANQGSEATYESGFVIDKFPISRPNLTFSTLTVSNMSPEDSSIYLCSAPSGNTIYFGEGSWLTVV.

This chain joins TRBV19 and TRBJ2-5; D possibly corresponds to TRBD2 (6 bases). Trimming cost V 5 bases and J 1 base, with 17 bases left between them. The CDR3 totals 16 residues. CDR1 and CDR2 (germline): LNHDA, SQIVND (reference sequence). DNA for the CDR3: TGTGCCAGTAGTCCCACGACGGGAGAGGTCCAAGAGACCCAGTACTTC. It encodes CASSPTTGEVQETQYF.

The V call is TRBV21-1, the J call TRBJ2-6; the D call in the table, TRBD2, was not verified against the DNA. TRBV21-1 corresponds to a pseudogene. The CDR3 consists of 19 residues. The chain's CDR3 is CASSVGTSGGTSGANVLTF. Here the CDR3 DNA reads TGTGCCAGCAGCGTGGGGACTAGCGGGGGGACCTCTGGGGCCAACGTCCTGACTTTC.

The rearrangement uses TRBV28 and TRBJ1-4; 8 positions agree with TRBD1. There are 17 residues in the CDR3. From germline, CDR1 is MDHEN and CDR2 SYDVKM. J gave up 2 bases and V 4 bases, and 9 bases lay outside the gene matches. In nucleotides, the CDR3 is TGTGCCAGCAGTTCCCTCTGGACAGGGCCGACTAATGAAAAACTGTTTTTT. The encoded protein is CASSSLWTGPTNEKLFF.

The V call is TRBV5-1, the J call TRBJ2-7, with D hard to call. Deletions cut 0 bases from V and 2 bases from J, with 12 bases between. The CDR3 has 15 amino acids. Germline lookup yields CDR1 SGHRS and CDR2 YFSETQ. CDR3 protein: CASSLGVAPAYEQYF. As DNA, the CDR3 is TGCGCCAGCAGCTTGGGTGTTGCACCAGCCTACGAGCAGTACTTC.

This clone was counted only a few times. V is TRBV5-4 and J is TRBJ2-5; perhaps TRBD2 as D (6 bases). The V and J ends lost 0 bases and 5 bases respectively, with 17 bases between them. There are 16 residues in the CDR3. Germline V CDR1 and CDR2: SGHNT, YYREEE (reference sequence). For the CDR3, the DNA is TGTGCCAGCAGCTTGGTTTACGACCGGAGGGGCGAGACCCAGTACTTC. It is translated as CASSLVYDRRGETQYF.

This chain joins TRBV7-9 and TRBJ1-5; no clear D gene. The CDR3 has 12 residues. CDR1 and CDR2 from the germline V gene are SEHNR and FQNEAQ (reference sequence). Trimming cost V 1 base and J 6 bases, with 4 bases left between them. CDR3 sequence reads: CASSLGAQPQHF. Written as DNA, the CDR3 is TGTGCCAGCAGCTTAGGGGCTCAGCCCCAGCATTTT.

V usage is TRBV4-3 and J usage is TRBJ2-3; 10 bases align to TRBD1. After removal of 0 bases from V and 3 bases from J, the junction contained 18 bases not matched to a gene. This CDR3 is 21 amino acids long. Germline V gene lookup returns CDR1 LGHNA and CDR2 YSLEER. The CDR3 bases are TGCGCCAGCAGCCAAGATCTGTTAAGTCCAACTCGGACAGGGGGGACAGATACGCAGTATTTT. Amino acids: CASSQDLLSPTRTGGTDTQYF.

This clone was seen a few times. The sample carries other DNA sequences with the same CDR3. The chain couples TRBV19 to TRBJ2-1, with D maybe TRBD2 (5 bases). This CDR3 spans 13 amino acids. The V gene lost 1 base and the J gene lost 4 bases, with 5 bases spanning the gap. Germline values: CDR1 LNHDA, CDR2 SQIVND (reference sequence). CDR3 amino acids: CASSIAGYNEQFF. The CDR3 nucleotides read TGTGCCAGTAGTATAGCGGGGTACAATGAGCAGTTCTTC.

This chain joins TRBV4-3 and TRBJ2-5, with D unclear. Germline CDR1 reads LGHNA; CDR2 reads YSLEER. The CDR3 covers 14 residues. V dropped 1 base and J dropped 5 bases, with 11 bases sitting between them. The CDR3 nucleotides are TGCGCCAGCAGCCAAGTCACCGGGTTGGAGACCCAGTACTTC. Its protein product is CASSQVTGLETQYF.

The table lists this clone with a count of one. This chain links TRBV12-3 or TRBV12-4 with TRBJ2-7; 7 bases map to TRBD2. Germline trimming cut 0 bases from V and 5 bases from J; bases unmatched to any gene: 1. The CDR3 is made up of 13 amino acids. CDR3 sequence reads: CASSLAGGNEQYF. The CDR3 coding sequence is TGTGCCAGCAGTTTAGCGGGGGGGAACGAGCAGTACTTC.

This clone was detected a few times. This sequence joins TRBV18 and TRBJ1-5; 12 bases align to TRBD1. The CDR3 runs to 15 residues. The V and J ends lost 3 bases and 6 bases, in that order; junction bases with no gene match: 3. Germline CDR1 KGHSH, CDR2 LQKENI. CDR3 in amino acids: CASSPGQGASQPQHF. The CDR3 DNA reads TGTGCCAGCTCACCGGGACAGGGGGCTTCTCAGCCCCAGCATTTT.

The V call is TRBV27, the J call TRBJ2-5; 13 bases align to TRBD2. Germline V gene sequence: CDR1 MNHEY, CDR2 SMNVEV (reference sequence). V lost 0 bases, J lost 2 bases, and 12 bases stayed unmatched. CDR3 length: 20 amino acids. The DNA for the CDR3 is TGTGCCAGCAGTTTATCGGGGGTCTTGGGGACTAGCGGGATTCAAGAGACCCAGTACTTC. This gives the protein CASSLSGVLGTSGIQETQYF.

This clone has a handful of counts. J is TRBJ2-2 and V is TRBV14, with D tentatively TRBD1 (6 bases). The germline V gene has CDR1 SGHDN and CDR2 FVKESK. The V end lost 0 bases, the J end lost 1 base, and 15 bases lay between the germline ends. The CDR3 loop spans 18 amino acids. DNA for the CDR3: TGTGCCAGCAGCCAAGATGGCGTGGGGGCACGGAACACCGGGGAGCTGTTTTTT. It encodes CASSQDGVGARNTGELFF. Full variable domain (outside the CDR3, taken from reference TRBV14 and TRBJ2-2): EAGVTQFPSHSVIEKGQTVTLRCDPISGHDNLYWYRRVMGKEIKFLLHFVKESKQDESGMPNNRFLAERTGGTYSTLKVQPAELEDSGVYFCASSQDGVGARNTGELFFGEGSRLTVL.

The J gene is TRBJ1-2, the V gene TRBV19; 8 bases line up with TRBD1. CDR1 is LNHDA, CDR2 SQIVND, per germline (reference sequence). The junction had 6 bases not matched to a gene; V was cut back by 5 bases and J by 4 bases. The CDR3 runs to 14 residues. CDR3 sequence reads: CASSPGTGLYGYTF. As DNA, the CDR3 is TGTGCCAGTAGTCCCGGGACAGGACTCTATGGCTACACCTTC.

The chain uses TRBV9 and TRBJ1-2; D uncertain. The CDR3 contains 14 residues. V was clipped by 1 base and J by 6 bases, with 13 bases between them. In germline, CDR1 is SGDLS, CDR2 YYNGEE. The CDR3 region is CASSVLSAPNGYTF. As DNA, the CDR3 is TGTGCCAGCAGCGTATTAAGTGCCCCTAATGGCTACACCTTC.

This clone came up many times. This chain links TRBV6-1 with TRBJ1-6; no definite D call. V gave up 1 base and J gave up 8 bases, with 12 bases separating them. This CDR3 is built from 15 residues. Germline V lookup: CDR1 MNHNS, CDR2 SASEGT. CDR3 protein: CASSEDRTSHSPLHF. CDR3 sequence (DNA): TGTGCCAGCAGTGAAGATCGCACTTCCCATTCACCCCTCCACTTT.

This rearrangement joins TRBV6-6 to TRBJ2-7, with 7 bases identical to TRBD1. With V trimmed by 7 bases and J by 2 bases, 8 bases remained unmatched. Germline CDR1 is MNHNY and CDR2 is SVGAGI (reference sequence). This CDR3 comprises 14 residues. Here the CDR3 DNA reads TGTGCCAGCACCCACAGGGGTCCACCCTACGAGCAGTACTTC. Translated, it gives CASTHRGPPYEQYF.